One T cell receptor beta chain is described in this entry. What it binds is unknown. The V gene lost 8 bases and the J gene lost 6 bases, with 15 bases spanning the gap. CDR3 length: 13 residues. Germline CDR1 MDHEN, CDR2 SYDVKM. The data were obtained in a study of cytomegalovirus exposure and HLA in healthy donors. Study at large: The study placed about 81% of its 350 to 400 genotyped donors in the Caucasian-associated ancestry cluster.

The PCR made use of 60 Vbeta and 13 Jbeta primers. TCRdb keeps only in-frame clones here, not all; method: immunoSEQ multiplex PCR. The sample carries about 160,000 clones, 85% recorded once. Study-level findings and limits: In a later analysis, TCR beta V- and J-gene trimming showed a link to a missense DCLRE1C variant. Looking again later, the authors saw that most CMV-associated TCR beta chains seemed HLA-restricted.

The chain couples TRBV28 to TRBJ2-3, with D maybe TRBD1 (6 bases). The clonotype originates from a boy aged 2-9 years in good health and CMV-seronegative. The source material was PBMCs. CDR3 DNA: TGTGCCAGCCACCCGACAGGTTTGGATACGCAGTATTTT. Translated, it gives CASHPTGLDTQYF.